The entry below describes one T cell receptor (beta chain). Antigen unknown. TCRdb reanalysed the RT-PCR reads using MiXCR and keeps one entry per CDR3 protein. The sample yields about 780,000 distinct CDR3 sequences, approximately 17% seen once. The sample is drawn from a study of response to subunit inactivated influenza vaccine. Study-level points and caveats: New T cells are recruited in small numbers by each seasonal influenza vaccination, according to the authors' suggestion.

Looked up from germline, CDR1 is SEHNR and CDR2 is FQNEAQ (reference sequence). V was cut by 4 bases and J by 4 bases, with 14 bases left in between. The CDR3 runs 14 residues. This receptor was obtained from a man aged 50 to 59 who received an inactivated influenza vaccine. The specimen was PBMCs from blood, collected 5 days after vaccination. V gene TRBV7-9 combines with J gene TRBJ2-7, with no clear D. The CDR3 loop reads CASSSPTRPYEQYF. The CDR3 DNA is TGTGCCAGCAGCTCGCCGACACGGCCATACGAGCAGTACTTC.